The present TCR beta chain was sequenced within a study of patients and donors after allogeneic stem cell transplantation. Unmatched junction bases numbered 9, after V lost 2 bases and J lost 10 bases. Germline V gene data show CDR1 as SQVTM and CDR2 as ANQGSEA. The CDR3 has 14 residues. TCRdb passed the RT-PCR reads through MiXCR, listing each CDR3 protein once. The table shows some 960,000 distinct CDR3 sequences, with about 20% occurring only once. This clonotype appeared a few times. The origin of this receptor is a human donor who was either an allogeneic HSCT recipient or a stem cell or donor lymphocyte infusion donor (not recorded which). It is not recorded whose cells these are; they may come from a transplant donor. The rearrangement links TRBV29-1 to TRBJ2-1, with 9 positions matching TRBD2. Sequencing was carried out using blood, either unsorted or a sorted T cell fraction (not recorded which). CDR3 nucleotide sequence: TGCAGCGTTGAAAAACCGGGACTAGCATGGGAGCAGTTCTTC. Protein: CSVEKPGLAWEQFF.